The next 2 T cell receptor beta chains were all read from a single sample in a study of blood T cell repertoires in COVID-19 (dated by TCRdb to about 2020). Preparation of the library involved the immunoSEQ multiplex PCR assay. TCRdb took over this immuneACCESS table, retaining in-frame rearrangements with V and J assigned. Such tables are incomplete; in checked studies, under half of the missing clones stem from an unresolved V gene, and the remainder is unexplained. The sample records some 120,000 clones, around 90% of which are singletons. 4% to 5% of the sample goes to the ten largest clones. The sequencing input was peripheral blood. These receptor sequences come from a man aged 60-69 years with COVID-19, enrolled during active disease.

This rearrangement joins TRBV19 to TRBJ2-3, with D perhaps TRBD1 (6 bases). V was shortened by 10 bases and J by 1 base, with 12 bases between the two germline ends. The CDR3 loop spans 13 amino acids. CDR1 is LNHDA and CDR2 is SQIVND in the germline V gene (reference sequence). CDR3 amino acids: CATRQVRTDTQYF. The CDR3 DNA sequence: TGTGCCACCAGACAGGTCCGCACAGATACGCAGTATTTT.

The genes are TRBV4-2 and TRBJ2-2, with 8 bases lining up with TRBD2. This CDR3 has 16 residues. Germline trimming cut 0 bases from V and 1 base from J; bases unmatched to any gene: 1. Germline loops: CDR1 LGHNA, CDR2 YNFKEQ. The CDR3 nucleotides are TGTGCCAGCAGCCAAGAAAGCGGGGGGAACACCGGGGAGCTGTTTTTT. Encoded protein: CASSQESGGNTGELFF.